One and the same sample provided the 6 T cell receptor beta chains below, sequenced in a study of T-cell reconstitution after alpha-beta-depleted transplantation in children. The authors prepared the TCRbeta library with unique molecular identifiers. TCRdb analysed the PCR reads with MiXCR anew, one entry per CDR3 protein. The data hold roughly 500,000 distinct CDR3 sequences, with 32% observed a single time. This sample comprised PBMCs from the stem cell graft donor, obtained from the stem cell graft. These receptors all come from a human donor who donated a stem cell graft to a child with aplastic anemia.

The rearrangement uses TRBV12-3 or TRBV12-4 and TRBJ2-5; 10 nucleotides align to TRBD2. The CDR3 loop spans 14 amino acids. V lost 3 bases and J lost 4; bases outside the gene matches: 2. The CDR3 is CASSLVAGGETQYF. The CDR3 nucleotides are TGTGCCAGCAGTTTGGTAGCGGGGGGAGAGACCCAGTACTTC.

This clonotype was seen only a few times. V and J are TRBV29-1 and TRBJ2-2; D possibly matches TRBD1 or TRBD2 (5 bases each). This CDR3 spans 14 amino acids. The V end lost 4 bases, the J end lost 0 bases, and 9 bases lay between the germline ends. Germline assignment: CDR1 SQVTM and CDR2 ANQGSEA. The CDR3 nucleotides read TGCAGCGTTGTGCGAGGGGCGAACACCGGGGAGCTGTTTTTT. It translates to CSVVRGANTGELFF.

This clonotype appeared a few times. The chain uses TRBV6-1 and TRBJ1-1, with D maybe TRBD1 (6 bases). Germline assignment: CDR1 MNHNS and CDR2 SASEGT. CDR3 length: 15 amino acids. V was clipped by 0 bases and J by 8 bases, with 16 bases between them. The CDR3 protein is CASSEAGGPLGEAFF. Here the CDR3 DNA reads TGTGCCAGCAGTGAAGCGGGGGGCCCACTAGGCGAAGCTTTCTTT.

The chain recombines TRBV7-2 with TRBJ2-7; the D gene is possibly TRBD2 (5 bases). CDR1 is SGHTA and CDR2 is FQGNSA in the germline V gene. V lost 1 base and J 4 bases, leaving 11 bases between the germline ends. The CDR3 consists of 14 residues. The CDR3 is CASSLGPSTYEQYF. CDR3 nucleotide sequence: TGTGCCAGCAGCTTAGGACCTAGCACGTACGAGCAGTACTTC.

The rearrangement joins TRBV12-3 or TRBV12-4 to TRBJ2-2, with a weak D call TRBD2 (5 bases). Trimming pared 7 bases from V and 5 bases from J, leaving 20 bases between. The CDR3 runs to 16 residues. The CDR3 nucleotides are TGTGCCAGCACCCCTCCCCGGGATGGTCGGACCGGGGAGCTGTTTTTT. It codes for CASTPPRDGRTGELFF.

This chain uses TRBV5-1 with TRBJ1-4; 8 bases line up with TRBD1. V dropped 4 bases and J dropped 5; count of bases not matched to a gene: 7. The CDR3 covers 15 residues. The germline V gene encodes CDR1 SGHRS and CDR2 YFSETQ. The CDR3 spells CASSLRTGPNEKLFF. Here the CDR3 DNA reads TGCGCCAGCAGCCTCAGGACAGGGCCGAATGAAAAACTGTTTTTT.